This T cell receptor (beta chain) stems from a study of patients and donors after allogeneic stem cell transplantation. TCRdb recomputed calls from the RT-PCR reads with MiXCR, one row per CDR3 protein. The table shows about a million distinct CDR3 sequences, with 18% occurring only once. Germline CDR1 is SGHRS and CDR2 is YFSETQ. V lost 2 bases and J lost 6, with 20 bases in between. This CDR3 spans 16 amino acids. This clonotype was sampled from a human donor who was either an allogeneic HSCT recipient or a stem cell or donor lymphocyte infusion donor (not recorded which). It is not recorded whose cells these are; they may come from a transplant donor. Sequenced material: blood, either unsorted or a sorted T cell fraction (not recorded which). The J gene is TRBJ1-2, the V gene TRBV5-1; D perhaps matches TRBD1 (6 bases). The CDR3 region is CASSFDLPGRGNGYTF. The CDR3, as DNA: TGCGCCAGCAGCTTCGACCTCCCTGGCAGGGGTAATGGCTACACCTTC.